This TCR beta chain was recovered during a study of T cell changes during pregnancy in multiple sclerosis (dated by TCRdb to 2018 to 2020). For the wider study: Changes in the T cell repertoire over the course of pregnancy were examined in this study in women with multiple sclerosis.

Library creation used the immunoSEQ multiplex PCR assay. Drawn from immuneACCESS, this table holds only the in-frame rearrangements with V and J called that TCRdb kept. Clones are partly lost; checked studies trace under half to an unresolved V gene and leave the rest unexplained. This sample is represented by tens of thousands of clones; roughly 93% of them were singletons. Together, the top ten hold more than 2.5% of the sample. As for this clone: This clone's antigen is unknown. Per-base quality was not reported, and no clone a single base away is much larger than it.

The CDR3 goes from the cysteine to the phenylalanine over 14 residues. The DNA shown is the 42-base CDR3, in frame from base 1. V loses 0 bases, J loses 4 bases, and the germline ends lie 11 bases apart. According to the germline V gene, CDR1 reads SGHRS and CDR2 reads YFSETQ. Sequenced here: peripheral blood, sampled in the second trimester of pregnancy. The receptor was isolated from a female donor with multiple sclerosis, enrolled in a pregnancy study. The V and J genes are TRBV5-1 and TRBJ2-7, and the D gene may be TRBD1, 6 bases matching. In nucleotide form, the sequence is TGCGCCAGCAGCTTGGGGCAGGGGTGGTACGAGCAGTACTTC. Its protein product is CASSLGQGWYEQYF.